The next 25 T cell receptor beta chains were all read from a single sample in a study of blood T cell repertoires in COVID-19. Profiling relied on immunoSEQ multiplex PCR, and the TCRdb table lists in-frame clones only, not all of them. This sample carries 320,000 or so clones, 89% of them seen once, and the ten largest clones take approximately 5%. Specimen: PBMCs or T cells enriched from blood (not recorded which). These receptors all stem from a man between 60 and 70 years old who had recovered from COVID-19.

This chain connects TRBV2 to TRBJ1-2, with 9 nucleotides matching TRBD1. Trimming cost V 6 bases and J 5 bases; bases outside gene matches: 4. CDR1 SNHLY and CDR2 FYNNEI come from the germline V gene. The CDR3 length is 13 residues. This CDR3 is CASRTGQGYGYTF. The CDR3 coding sequence is TGTGCCAGCAGGACCGGACAGGGGTATGGCTACACCTTC.

The rearrangement joins TRBV7-9 to TRBJ1-1; D uncertain. CDR3 length: 15 residues. The germline CDR1 and CDR2 sequences are SEHNR and FQNEAQ (reference sequence). The V end was cut by 1 base, the J end by 3 bases, with 12 bases between. The CDR3 DNA follows: TGTGCCAGCAGCTTAGTCCGCGTCGTGGACACTGAAGCTTTCTTT. Its translation: CASSLVRVVDTEAFF.

The chain carries TRBV7-9 and TRBJ2-7; 10 bases align to TRBD1. V shed 5 bases, J shed 6 bases, and the junction held 10 bases outside the gene matches. CDR3 size: 15 residues. CDR1 and CDR2 from the germline V gene are SEHNR and FQNEAQ (reference sequence). Here the CDR3 DNA reads TGTGCCAGCAGCCCATCGGGACAGGGGATGAGCGAGCAGTACTTC. Translating gives CASSPSGQGMSEQYF.

The chain couples TRBV7-2 to TRBJ1-5; D ambiguous. Trimming took off 4 bases at V and 3 bases at J, with 13 bases between the two ends. Germline values: CDR1 SGHTA, CDR2 FQGNSA. There are 15 residues in the CDR3. The CDR3 protein is CASSSQPVANQPQHF. The DNA of the CDR3 is TGTGCCAGCAGCTCGCAACCGGTAGCCAATCAGCCCCAGCATTTT. The variable domain in full, with the rest retrieved from reference TRBV7-2 and TRBJ1-5, is GAGVSQSPSNKVTEKGKDVELRCDPISGHTALYWYRQSLGQGLEFLIYFQGNSAPDKSGLPSDRFSAERTGGSVSTLTIQRTQQEDSAVYLCASSSQPVANQPQHFGDGTRLSIL.

This sequence joins TRBV19 and TRBJ1-1; unclear D gene. V was cut by 2 bases and J by 5 bases, with 15 bases left in between. CDR3 length equals 15 residues. Germline V lookup: CDR1 LNHDA, CDR2 SQIVND (reference sequence). The CDR3 coding sequence is TGTGCCAGTAGTATACGTCCCGCAGGAAGGACTGAAGCTTTCTTT. The encoded protein is CASSIRPAGRTEAFF.

This clone has only a few counts. V gene TRBV6-5 combines with J gene TRBJ2-3, with a weak D call TRBD1 (6 bases). The CDR3 is made up of 15 amino acids. V lost 2 bases and J 5 bases, leaving 14 bases between the germline ends. Germline CDR1 is MNHEY and CDR2 is SVGAGI. The CDR3 nucleotides are TGTGCCAGCAGTTACCTCAATACAGGGATAGATACGCAGTATTTT. It specifies CASSYLNTGIDTQYF.

There are a few counts of this clone. The chain carries TRBV18 and TRBJ2-2, with D perhaps matching TRBD1 (5 bases). CDR1 and CDR2 from the germline V gene are KGHSH and LQKENI. Trimming removed 10 bases at V and 2 bases at J, with 14 bases between. CDR3 length equals 14 residues. The CDR3 spells CATRPDRNTGELFF. In nucleotides, the CDR3 is TGTGCCACCAGACCCGACAGAAACACCGGGGAGCTGTTTTTT.

This chain joins TRBV21-1 and TRBJ2-2; the table gives TRBD2 as D, unverified against the DNA. TRBV21-1 is shown as a pseudogene. The CDR3 is 18 amino acids. The CDR3 region has the DNA TGTGCCAGCAACTCCCGGCGAGGACTAGCGGGAGTTACCGGGGAGCTGTTTTTT. As protein: CASNSRRGLAGVTGELFF.

J is TRBJ1-1 and V is TRBV5-4; TRBD1 matches at 8 bases. The CDR3 length is 15 residues. Trimming removed 4 bases from V and 6 bases from J; junction bases left unmatched: 11. Germline V CDR1 and CDR2: SGHNT, YYREEE (reference sequence). The CDR3 DNA sequence: TGTGCCAGCAGCCCCCAACAGGGACAGGTCGCTGAAGCTTTCTTT. Translating gives CASSPQQGQVAEAFF.

The chain links TRBV5-1 to TRBJ1-2; TRBD1 agrees at 9 bases. Germline V gene lookup returns CDR1 SGHRS and CDR2 YFSETQ. V shed 3 bases, J shed 4 bases, and the junction held 10 bases outside the gene matches. There are 16 residues in the CDR3. CDR3 coding DNA: TGCGCCAGCAGCTCCGGACAGGGGCCGTTTTTCTATGGCTACACCTTC. Encoded protein: CASSSGQGPFFYGYTF. Drawing the rest from reference TRBV5-1 and TRBJ1-2, the complete variable domain is KAGVTQTPRYLIKTRGQQVTLSCSPISGHRSVSWYQQTPGQGLQFLFEYFSETQRNKGNFPGRFSGRQFSNSRSEMNVSTLELGDSALYLCASSSGQGPFFYGYTFGSGTRLTVV.

V and J are TRBV6-1 and TRBJ1-5; tentatively, D is TRBD1 (6 bases). Trimming took off 1 base at V and 2 bases at J, with 12 bases between the two ends. The germline V gene has CDR1 MNHNS and CDR2 SASEGT. There are 16 residues in the CDR3. CDR3 sequence: CASSEEGGPGNQPQHF. The CDR3, as DNA: TGTGCCAGCAGTGAAGAGGGGGGGCCCGGCAATCAGCCCCAGCATTTT.

The chain is built from TRBV29-1 and TRBJ1-1; 10 bases line up with TRBD1. Trimming removed 7 bases from V and 2 bases from J; junction bases left unmatched: 7. Germline V gene data show CDR1 as SQVTM and CDR2 as ANQGSEA. The length of the CDR3 is 14 residues. The CDR3 sequence: CSGQGAEGNTEAFF. CDR3 nucleotides: TGCAGCGGACAGGGGGCAGAGGGCAACACTGAAGCTTTCTTT.

This rearrangement joins TRBV19 to TRBJ2-1, with D tentatively TRBD2 (6 bases). Germline V gene sequence: CDR1 LNHDA, CDR2 SQIVND (reference sequence). V was clipped by 0 bases and J by 10 bases, with 16 bases between them. The CDR3 is 15 residues long. CDR3 bases: TGTGCCAGTAGTATAGAACTAGCTGACCCCTTGGAGCAGTTCTTC. This sequence encodes CASSIELADPLEQFF.

CDR3 residues: CASSQAGLAGPSTGELFF. For the CDR3, the DNA is TGTGCCAGCAGCCAAGCGGGACTAGCGGGCCCGAGCACCGGGGAGCTGTTTTTT. The gene calls are TRBV3-1 (or the pseudogene TRBV3-2) and TRBJ2-2, with TRBD2 identical over 12 bases. The CDR3 contains 18 residues. V shed 1 base, J shed 4 bases, and the junction held 7 bases outside the gene matches. Germline V lookup: CDR1 LGHDT, CDR2 YNNKEL (reference sequence).

The chain is built from TRBV7-9 and TRBJ1-5; 7 bases match TRBD1. The ends lost 3 bases at V and 4 bases at J; junction bases unmatched: 9. This CDR3 has 16 amino acids. Germline values: CDR1 SEHNR, CDR2 FQNEAQ (reference sequence). In nucleotides, the CDR3 is TGTGCCAGCAGCTTCTCGGGACAGTCTTTAAATCAGCCCCAGCATTTT. Encoded protein: CASSFSGQSLNQPQHF.

This sequence joins TRBV2 and TRBJ2-7, with D hard to call. V was trimmed by 1 base and J by 2 bases, leaving 9 bases between them. The CDR3 is 14 residues long. The germline CDR1 and CDR2 sequences are SNHLY and FYNNEI. CDR3 bases: TGTGCCAGCAGTGAAGTTCACACAACCTACGAGCAGTACTTC. The encoded protein is CASSEVHTTYEQYF. The complete variable domain, with remaining parts taken from reference TRBV2 and TRBJ2-7, reads EPEVTQTPSHQVTQMGQEVILRCVPISNHLYFYWYRQILGQKVEFLVSFYNNEISEKSEIFDDQFSVERPDGSNFTLKIRSTKLEDSAMYFCASSEVHTTYEQYFGPGTRLTVT.

The chain is built from TRBV4-3 and TRBJ2-7; a possible D gene is TRBD1 (6 bases). V was pared by 4 bases and J by 2 bases, with 18 bases between. The length of the CDR3 is 16 residues. Germline values: CDR1 LGHNA, CDR2 YSLEER. CDR3 sequence reads: CASSPQPDSPAYEQYF. The DNA of the CDR3 is TGCGCCAGCAGCCCCCAGCCGGACAGTCCAGCCTACGAGCAGTACTTC.

The rearrangement uses TRBV28 and TRBJ2-1; 11 nucleotides align to TRBD2. Germline CDR1 and CDR2: MDHEN and SYDVKM. V gave up 1 base and J gave up 8 bases; unmatched junction bases: 10. The CDR3 is 17 amino acids. This CDR3 reads CASSLSPSGRNSDEQFF. The CDR3, as DNA: TGTGCCAGCAGTTTATCCCCTAGCGGGAGGAATTCGGATGAGCAGTTCTTC.

The DNA of the CDR3 is TGTGCCAGCTCACCCCAGGGGGTGGATGGCTACACCTTC. This codes for CASSPQGVDGYTF. V and J are TRBV18 and TRBJ1-2, with 7 positions matching TRBD1. V was clipped by 3 bases and J by 6 bases; unmatched bases: 4. CDR1 is KGHSH, CDR2 LQKENI, per germline. The CDR3 has 13 amino acids.

This clone was counted a single time. V and J are TRBV28 and TRBJ1-1; 7 bases are shared with TRBD1. This CDR3 contains 14 residues. Germline V lookup: CDR1 MDHEN, CDR2 SYDVKM. The V and J ends lost 4 bases and 7 bases, in that order; junction bases with no gene match: 9. CDR3 sequence reads: CASSSSRDSYEAFF. The CDR3 coding sequence is TGTGCCAGCAGTTCCTCCAGGGACAGCTATGAAGCTTTCTTT.

V and J are TRBV5-1 and TRBJ1-3; maybe TRBD1 (5 bases). The CDR3 consists of 16 residues. Germline CDR1 and CDR2: SGHRS and YFSETQ. V was trimmed by 0 bases and J by 4 bases, leaving 14 bases between them. The CDR3 spells CASSLDTQGSGNTIYF. Written as DNA, the CDR3 is TGCGCCAGCAGCTTGGATACGCAGGGCTCAGGAAACACCATATATTTT.

The V and J genes are TRBV5-4 and TRBJ2-7, with 7 bases matching TRBD1. In germline, CDR1 is SGHNT, CDR2 YYREEE (reference sequence). J lost 0 bases, V lost 2 bases, and 5 bases had no gene match. This CDR3 comprises 15 residues. DNA for the CDR3: TGTGCCAGCAGCTTTGGGGGACAGAACTCCTACGAGCAGTACTTC. Amino acids: CASSFGGQNSYEQYF. The complete variable domain, with remaining parts taken from reference TRBV5-4 and TRBJ2-7, reads ETGVTQSPTHLIKTRGQQVTLRCSSQSGHNTVSWYQQALGQGPQFIFQYYREEENGRGNFPPRFSGLQFPNYSSELNVNALELDDSALYLCASSFGGQNSYEQYFGPGTRLTVT.

Comments on this clone: The sample holds other DNA sequences that translate to the same CDR3. This sequence joins TRBV7-2 and TRBJ2-5; possible D gene TRBD2, 6 bases. Germline V gene data show CDR1 as SGHTA and CDR2 as FQGNSA. This CDR3 contains 16 residues. The ends were cut back, 1 base at V and 1 base at J, with 13 bases in the middle. The CDR3 region has the DNA TGTGCCAGCAGCTTAGTCGGAGGGAGCATCCAAGAGACCCAGTACTTC. This codes for CASSLVGGSIQETQYF.

J is TRBJ2-7 and V is TRBV5-1; 10 bases are shared with TRBD2. Trimming cost V 4 bases and J 7 bases; bases outside gene matches: 11. The CDR3 loop spans 15 amino acids. Germline-derived CDR1 and CDR2 are SGHRS and YFSETQ. CDR3 sequence: CASSPIAGGAGEQYF. CDR3 sequence (DNA): TGCGCCAGCAGCCCAATAGCGGGGGGAGCAGGGGAGCAGTACTTC.

The chain has TRBV6-5 and TRBJ1-5, with 7 bases fitting TRBD1. The CDR3 runs to 15 residues. Germline loops: CDR1 MNHEY, CDR2 SVGAGI. The V segment lost 6 bases and the J segment 0 bases; nucleotides outside the gene matches: 5. CDR3: CASSSTGYSNQPQHF. DNA of the CDR3: TGTGCCAGCAGCTCGACAGGGTATAGCAATCAGCCCCAGCATTTT.